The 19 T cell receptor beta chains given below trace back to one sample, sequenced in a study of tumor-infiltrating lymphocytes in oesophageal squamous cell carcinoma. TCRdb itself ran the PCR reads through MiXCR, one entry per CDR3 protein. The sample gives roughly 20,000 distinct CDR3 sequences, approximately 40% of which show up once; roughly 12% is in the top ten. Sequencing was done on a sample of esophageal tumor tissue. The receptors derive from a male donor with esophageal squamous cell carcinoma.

The CDR3 nucleotides read TGTGCCATCAGGCTAGCGGGAGACGGGGGGCAGTACTTC. Translated, it gives CAIRLAGDGGQYF. This chain uses TRBV10-3 with TRBJ2-7; 10 bases are a match to TRBD2. Unmatched junction bases numbered 8, after V lost 6 bases and J lost 9 bases. The CDR3 loop spans 13 amino acids. Germline V gene data show CDR1 as ENHRY and CDR2 as SYGVKD.

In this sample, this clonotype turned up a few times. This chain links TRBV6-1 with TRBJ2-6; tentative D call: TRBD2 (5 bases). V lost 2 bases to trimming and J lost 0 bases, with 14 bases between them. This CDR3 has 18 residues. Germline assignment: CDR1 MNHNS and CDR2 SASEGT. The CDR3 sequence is CASSEFEGTRSGANVLTF. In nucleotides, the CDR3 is TGTGCCAGCAGTGAATTTGAGGGTACCCGCTCTGGGGCCAACGTCCTGACTTTC.

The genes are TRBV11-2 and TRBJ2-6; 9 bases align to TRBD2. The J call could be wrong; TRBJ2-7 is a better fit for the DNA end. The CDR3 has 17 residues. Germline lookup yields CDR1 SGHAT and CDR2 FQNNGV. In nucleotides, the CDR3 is TGTGCCAGCAGCTCCCGGGGATTGCTAGCGGGATTGTACGAGCAGTACTTC. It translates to CASSSRGLLAGLYEQYF.

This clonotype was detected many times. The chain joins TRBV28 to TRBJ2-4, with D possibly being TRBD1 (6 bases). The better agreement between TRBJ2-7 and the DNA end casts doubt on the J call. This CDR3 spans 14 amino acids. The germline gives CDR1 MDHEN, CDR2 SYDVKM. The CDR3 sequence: CASSLSRGSLEQYF. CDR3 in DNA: TGTGCCAGCAGTTTAAGCAGGGGCTCCCTCGAGCAGTACTTC.

The DNA for the CDR3 is TGTGCCAGCAGCTTAGCGCGACGGGGTAGAAGCACAGATACGCAGTATTTT. It yields the protein CASSLARRGRSTDTQYF. The V and J genes are TRBV7-6 and TRBJ2-3; tentative D call: TRBD2 (5 bases). Trimming shortened V by 0 bases and J by 0 bases, and 13 bases separated the two germline ends. The V gene's germline CDR1 is SGHVS and CDR2 FNYEAQ. The CDR3 consists of 17 residues.

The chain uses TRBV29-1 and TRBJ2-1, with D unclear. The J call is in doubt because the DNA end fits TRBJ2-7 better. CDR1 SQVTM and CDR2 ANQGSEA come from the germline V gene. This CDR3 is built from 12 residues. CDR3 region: CSVELFSYEQYF. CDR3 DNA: TGCAGCGTTGAGCTGTTCTCCTACGAGCAGTACTTC.

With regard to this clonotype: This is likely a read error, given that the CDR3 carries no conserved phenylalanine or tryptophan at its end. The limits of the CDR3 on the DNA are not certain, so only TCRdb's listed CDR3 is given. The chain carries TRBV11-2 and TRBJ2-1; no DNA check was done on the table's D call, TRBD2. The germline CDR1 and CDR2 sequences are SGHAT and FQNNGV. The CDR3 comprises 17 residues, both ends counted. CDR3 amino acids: CASSSASGPSYEQYFGT.

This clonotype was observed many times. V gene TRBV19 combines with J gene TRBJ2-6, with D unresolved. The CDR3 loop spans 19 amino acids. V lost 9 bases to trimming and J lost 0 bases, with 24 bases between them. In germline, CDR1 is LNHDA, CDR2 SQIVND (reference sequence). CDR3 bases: TGTGCCAGGAAAGGCACCCCGTTAGTCCCCTACTCTGGGGCCAACGTCCTGACTTTC. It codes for CARKGTPLVPYSGANVLTF.

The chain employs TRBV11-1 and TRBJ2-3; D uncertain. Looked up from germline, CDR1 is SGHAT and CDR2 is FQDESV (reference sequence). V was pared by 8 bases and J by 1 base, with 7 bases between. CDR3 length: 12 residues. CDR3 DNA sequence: TGTGCCAGCCGCCGCGGCACAGATACGCAGTATTTT. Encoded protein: CASRRGTDTQYF.

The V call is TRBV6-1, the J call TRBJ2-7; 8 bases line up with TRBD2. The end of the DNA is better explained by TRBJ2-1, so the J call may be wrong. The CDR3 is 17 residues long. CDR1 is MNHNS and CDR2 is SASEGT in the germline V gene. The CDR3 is CASSRPPSGFSYNEQFF. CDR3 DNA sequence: TGTGCCAGCAGCCGCCCCCCTAGCGGGTTCTCCTACAATGAGCAGTTCTTC.

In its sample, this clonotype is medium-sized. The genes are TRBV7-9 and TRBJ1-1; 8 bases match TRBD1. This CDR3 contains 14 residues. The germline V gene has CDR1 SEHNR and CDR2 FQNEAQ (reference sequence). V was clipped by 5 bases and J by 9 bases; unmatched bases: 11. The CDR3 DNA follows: TGTGCCAGCAGCGATCCGGGACAGGATCCTAAAGCTTTCTTT. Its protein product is CASSDPGQDPKAFF.

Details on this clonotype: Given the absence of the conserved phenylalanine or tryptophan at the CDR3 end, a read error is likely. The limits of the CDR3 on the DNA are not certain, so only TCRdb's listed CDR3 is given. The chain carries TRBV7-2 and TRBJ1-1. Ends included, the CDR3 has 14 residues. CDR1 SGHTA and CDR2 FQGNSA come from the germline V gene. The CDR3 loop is CASSYSQETQYFGQ.

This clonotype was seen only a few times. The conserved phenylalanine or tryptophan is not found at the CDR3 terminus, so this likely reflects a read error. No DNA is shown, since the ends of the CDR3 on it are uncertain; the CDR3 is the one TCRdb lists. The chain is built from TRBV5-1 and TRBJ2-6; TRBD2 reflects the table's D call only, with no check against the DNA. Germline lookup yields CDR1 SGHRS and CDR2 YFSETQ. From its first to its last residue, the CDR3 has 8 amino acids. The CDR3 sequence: CASSGGLA.

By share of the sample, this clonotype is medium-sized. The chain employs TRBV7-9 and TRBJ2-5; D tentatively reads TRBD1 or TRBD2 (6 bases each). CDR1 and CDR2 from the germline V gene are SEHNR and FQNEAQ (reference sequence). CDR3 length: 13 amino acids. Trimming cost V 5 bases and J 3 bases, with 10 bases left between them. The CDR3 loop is CASSGRGEETQYF. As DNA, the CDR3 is TGTGCCAGCAGCGGTAGGGGGGAAGAGACCCAGTACTTC. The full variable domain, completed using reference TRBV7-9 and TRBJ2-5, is DTGVSQNPRHKITKRGQNVTFRCDPISEHNRLYWYRQTLGQGPEFLTYFQNEAQLEKSRLLSDRFSAERPKGSFSTLEIQRTEQGDSAMYLCASSGRGEETQYFGPGTRLLVL.

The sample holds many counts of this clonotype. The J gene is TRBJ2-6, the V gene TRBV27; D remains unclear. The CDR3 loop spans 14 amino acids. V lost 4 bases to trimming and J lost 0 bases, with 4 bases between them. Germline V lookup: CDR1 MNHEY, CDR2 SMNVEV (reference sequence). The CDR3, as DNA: TGTGCCAGCAGTTGGGGCTCTGGGGCCAACGTCCTGACTTTC. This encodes CASSWGSGANVLTF.

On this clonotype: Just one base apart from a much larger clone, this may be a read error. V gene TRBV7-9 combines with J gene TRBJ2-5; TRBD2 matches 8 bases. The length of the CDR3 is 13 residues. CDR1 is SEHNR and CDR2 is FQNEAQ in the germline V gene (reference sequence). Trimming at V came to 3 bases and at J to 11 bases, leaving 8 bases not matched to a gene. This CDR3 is CASSFLAGNEQYF. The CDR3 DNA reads TGTGCCAGCAGCTTCCTAGCGGGCAATGAGCAGTACTTC.

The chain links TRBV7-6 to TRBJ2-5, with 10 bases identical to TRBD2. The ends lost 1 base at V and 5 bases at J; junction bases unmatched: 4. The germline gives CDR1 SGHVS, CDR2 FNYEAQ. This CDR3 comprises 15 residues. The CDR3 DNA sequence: TGTGCCAGCAGCTTAGTAGCGGGGGGTGTGGAGACCCAGTACTTC. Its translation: CASSLVAGGVETQYF.

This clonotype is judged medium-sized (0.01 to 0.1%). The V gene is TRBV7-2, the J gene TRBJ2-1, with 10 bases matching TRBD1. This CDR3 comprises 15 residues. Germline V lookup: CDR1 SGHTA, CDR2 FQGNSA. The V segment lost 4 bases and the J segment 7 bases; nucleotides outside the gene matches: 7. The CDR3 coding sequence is TGTGCCAGCAGCTCGACAGGGGGCGCTTATAATGAGCAGTTCTTC. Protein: CASSSTGGAYNEQFF.

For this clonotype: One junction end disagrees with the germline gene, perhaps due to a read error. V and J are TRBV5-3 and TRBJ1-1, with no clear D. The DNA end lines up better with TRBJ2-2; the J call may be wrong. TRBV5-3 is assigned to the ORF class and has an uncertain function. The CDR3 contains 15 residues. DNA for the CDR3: TGTGCCAGCAGCTTCGAACGCTTGAACACCGGGGAGCTGTTTTTT. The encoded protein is CASSFERLNTGELFF.